The T cell receptor (beta chain) under discussion was sequenced for a study of T cell clones after liver transplantation. Background on the study: Liver transplant recipients had immunosuppression withdrawal attempted within 2 years. Draws occurred before transplant, before withdrawal, and after complete or failed withdrawal. Study-level findings and limits: A larger donor-reactive than third-party decline suggested partial antigen-specific deletion. Low donor cell numbers restricted donor-reactive repertoire measurement in two subjects.

The repertoire was sequenced with immunoSEQ multiplex PCR; TCRdb's copy has only in-frame clones and lacks some. Of about 51,000 clones detected, around 85% appear once; the ten largest clones hold around 14%. Deletions cut 11 bases from V and 3 bases from J, with 17 bases between. Germline V gene data show CDR1 as MDHEN and CDR2 as SYDVKM. This CDR3 has 13 amino acids. As for this clone: The target antigen is unknown.

The receptor was isolated from a human patient who received a liver transplant. Part of the T cells may come from the graft donor. The genes are TRBV28 and TRBJ2-7; the D is unclear. The material sequenced was CD8+ T cells from blood, taken 12 months after liver transplant. CDR3 DNA sequence: TGTGCCGCAGTAGACGGTGAACTCTACGAGCAGTACTTC. It yields the protein CAAVDGELYEQYF.